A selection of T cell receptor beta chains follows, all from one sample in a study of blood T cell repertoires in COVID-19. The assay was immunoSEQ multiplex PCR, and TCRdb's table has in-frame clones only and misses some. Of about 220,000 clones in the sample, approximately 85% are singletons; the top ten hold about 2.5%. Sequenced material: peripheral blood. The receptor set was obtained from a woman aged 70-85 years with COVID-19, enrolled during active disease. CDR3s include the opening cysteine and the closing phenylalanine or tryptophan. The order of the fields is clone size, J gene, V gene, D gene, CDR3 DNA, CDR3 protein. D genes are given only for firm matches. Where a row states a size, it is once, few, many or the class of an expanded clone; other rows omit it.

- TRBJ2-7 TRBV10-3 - TGTGCCATCAGTGGGCTAGCGCCGAGCTCCTACGAGCAGTACTTC CAISGLAPSSYEQYF
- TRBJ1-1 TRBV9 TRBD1 TGTGCCAGCAGCTCGGGACAGTGGAACACTGAAGCTTTCTTT CASSSGQWNTEAFF
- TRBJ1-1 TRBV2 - TGTGCCAGCAGTGAAGCCATGAACACTGAAGCTTTCTTT CASSEAMNTEAFF
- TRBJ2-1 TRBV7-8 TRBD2 TGTGCCAGCGGCGAGACTAGCGTCTACAATGAGCAGTTCTTC CASGETSVYNEQFF
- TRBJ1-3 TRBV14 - TGTGCCAGCAGCCAGTCGGGAAACACCATATATTTT CASSQSGNTIYF
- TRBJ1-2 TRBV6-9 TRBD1 TGTGCCAGCAGTTATTCGGGACAGGGGATTTTCTATGGCTACACCTTC CASSYSGQGIFYGYTF
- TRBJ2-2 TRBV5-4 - TGTGCCAGCAGCTTGGACAGGGCGCGGACCGGGGAGCTGTTTTTT CASSLDRARTGELFF
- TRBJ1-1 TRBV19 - TGTGCCAGTAGTATGCGGGGGGCTTTGGACACTGAAGCTTTCTTT CASSMRGALDTEAFF
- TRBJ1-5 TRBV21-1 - TGTGCCAGCAGCAGATGCTACAGTTTGGGAGGGGCGAGCAATCAGCCCCAGCATTTT CASSRCYSLGGASNQPQHF
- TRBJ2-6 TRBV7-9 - TGTGCCAGCAGCTTAGAAAGGGGTAACGTCCTGACTTTC CASSLERGNVLTF
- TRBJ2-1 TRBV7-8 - TGTGCCAGCAGCCCAAGGCGAGGTCAGTATGAGCAGTTCTTC CASSPRRGQYEQFF
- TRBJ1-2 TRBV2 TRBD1 TGTGCCAGCAGTACACCGGGACAGAGCTATGGCTACACCTTC CASSTPGQSYGYTF
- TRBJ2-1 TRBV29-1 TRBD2 TGCAGCGTCCCGACTAGCGGGAAGACGTTAAGCTCCTACAATGAGCAGTTCTTC CSVPTSGKTLSSYNEQFF
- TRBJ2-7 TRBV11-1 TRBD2 TGTGCCAGCAGCGAGACTAGCGTTTCATCCTACGAGCAGTACTTC CASSETSVSSYEQYF
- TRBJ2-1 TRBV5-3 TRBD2 TGTGCCAGAAGTCAGCTAGCGGGACGACTCAATGAGCAGTTCTTC CARSQLAGRLNEQFF
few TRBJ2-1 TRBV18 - TGTGCCAGCTCACCATCGGGGGACTACAATGAGCAGTTCTTC CASSPSGDYNEQFF
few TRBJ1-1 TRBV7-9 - TGTGCCAGCAGCTTGGACGGGAAGGGTGGCACTGAAGCTTTCTTT CASSLDGKGGTEAFF
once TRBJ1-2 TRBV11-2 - TGTGCCAGCAGCTTAGCGAGTACAGGGATAAGGTTCTATGGCTACACCTTC CASSLASTGIRFYGYTF
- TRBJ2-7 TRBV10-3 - TGTGCCATCAGTGAATCAACAGCCTACGAGCAGTACTTC CAISESTAYEQYF
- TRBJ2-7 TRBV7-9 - TGTGCCAGCAGCTTAGTGGGCAGGGCTTACGAGCAGTACTTC CASSLVGRAYEQYF